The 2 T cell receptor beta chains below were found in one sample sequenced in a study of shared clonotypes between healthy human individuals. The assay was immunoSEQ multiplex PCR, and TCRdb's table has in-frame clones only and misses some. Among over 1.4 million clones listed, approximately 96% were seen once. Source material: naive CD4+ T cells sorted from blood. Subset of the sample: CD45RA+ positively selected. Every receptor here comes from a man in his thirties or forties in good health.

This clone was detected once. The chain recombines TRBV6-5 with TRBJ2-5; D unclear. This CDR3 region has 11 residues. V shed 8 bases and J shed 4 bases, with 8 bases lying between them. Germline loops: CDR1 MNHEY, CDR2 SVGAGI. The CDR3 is CASGLRETQYF. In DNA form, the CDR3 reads TGTGCCAGCGGTCTTAGAGAGACCCAGTACTTC.

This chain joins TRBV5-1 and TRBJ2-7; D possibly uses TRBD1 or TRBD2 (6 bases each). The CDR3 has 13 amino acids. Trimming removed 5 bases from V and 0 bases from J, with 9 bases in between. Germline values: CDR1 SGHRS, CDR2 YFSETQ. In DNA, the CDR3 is TGCGCCAGCAGACCGGGGGCCTCCTACGAGCAGTACTTC. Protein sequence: CASRPGASYEQYF. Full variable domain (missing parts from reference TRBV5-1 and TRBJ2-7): KAGVTQTPRYLIKTRGQQVTLSCSPISGHRSVSWYQQTPGQGLQFLFEYFSETQRNKGNFPGRFSGRQFSNSRSEMNVSTLELGDSALYLCASRPGASYEQYFGPGTRLTVT.